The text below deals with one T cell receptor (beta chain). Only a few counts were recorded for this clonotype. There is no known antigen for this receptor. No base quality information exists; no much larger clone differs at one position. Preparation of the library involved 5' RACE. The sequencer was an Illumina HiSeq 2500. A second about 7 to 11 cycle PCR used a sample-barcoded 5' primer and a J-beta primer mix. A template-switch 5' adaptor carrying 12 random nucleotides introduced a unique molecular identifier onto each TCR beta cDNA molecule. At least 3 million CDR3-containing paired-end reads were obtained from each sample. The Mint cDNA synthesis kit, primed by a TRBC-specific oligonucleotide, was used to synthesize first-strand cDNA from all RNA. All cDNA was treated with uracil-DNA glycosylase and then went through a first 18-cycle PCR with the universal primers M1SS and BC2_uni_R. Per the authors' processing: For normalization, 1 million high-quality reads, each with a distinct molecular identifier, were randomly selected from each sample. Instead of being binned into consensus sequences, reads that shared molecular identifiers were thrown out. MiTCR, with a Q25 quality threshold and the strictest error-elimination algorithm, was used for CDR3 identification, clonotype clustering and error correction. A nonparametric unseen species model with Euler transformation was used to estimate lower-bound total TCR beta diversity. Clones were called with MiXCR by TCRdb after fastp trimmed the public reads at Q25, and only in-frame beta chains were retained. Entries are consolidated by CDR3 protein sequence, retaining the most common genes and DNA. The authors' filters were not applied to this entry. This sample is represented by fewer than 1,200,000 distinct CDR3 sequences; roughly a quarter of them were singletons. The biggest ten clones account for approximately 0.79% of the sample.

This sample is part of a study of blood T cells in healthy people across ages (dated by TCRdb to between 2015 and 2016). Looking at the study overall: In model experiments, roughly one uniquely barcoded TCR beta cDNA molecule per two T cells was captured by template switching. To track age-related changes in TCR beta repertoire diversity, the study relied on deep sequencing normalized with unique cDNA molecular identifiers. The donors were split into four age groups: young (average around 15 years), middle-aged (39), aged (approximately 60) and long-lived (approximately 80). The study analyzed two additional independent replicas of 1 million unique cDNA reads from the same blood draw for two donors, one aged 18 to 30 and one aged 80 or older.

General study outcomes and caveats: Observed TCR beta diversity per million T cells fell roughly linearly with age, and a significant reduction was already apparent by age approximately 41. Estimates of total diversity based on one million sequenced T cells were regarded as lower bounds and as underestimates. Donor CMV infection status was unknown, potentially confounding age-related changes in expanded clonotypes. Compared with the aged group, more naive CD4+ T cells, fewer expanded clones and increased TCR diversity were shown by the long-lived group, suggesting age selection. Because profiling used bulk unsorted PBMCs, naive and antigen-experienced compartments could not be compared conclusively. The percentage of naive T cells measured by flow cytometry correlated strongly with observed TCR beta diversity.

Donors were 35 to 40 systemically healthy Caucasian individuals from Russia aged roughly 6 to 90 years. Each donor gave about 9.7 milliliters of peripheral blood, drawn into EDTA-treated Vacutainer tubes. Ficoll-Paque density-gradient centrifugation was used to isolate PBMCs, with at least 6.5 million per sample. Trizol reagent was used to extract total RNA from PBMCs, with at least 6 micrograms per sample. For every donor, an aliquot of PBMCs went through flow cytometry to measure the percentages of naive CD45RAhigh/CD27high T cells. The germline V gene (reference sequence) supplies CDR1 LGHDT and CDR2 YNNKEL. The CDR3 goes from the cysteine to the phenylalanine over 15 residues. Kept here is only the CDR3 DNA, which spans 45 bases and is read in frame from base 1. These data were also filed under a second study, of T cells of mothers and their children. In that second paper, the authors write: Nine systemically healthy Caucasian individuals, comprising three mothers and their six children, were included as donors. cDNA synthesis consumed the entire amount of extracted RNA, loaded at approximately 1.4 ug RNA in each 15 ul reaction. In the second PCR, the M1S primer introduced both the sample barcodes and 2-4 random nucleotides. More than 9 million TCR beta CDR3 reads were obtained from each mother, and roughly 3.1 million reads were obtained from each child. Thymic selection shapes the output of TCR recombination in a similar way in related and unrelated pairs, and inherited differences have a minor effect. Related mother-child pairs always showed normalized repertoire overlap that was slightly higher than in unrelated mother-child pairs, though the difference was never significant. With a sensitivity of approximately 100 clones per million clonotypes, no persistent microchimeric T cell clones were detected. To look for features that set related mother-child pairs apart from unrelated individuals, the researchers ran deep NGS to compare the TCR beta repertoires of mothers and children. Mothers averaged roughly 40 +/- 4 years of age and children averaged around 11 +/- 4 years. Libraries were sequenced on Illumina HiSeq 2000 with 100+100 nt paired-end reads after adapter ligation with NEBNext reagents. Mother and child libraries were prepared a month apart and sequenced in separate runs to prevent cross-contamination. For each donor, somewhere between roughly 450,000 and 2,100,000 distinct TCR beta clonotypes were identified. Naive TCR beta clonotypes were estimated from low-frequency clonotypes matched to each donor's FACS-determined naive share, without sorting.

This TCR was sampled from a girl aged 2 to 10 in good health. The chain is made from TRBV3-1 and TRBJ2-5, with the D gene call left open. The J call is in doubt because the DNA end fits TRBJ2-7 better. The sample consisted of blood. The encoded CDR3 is CASSQVESSSYEQYF. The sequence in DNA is TGTGCCAGCAGCCAAGTGGAATCGAGCTCCTACGAGCAGTACTTC.